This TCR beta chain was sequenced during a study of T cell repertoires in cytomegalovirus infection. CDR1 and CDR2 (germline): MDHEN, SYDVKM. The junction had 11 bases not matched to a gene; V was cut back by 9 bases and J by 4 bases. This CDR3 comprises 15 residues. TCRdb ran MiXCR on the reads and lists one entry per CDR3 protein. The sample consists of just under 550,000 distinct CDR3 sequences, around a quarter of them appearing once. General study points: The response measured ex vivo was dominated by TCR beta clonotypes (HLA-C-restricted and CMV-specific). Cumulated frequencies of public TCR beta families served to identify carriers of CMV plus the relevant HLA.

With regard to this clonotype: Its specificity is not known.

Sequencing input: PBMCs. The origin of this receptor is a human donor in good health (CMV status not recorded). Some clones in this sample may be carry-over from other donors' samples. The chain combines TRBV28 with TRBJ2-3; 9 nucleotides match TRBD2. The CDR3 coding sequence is TGTGCCAGTAAAGTTTATGCGGGAGGGCCAGATACGCAGTATTTT. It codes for CASKVYAGGPDTQYF. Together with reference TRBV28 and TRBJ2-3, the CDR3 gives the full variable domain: DVKVTQSSRYLVKRTGEKVFLECVQDMDHENMFWYRQDPGLGLRLIYFSYDVKMKEKGDIPEGYSVSREKKERFSLILESASTNQTSMYLCASKVYAGGPDTQYFGPGTRLTVL.